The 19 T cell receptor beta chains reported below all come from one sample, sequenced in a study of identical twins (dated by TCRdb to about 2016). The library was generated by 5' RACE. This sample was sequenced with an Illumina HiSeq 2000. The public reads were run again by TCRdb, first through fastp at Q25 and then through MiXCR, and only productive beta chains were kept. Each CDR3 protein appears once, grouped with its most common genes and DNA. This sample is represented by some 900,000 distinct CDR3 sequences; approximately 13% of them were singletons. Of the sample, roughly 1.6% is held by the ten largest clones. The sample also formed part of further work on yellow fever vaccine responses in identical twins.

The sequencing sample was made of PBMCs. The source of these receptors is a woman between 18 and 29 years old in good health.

The CDR3 reads CSAGFEPGNIQYF. Here the CDR3 DNA reads TGCAGTGCTGGATTCGAACCGGGAAACATTCAGTACTTC. The chain has TRBV20-1 and TRBJ2-4; D remains ambiguous. Trimming removed 5 bases from V and 6 bases from J, with 14 bases in between. The CDR3 sequence is 13 residues long. Germline V gene sequence: CDR1 DFQATT, CDR2 SNEGSKA (reference sequence).

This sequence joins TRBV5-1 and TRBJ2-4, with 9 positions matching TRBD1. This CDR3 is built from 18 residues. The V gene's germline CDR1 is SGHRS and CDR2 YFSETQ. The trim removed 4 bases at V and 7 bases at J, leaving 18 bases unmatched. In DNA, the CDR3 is TGCGCCAGCAGCCTGGCCGGGACAGGGCTAGGGGTAGGGAACATTCAGTACTTC. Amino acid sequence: CASSLAGTGLGVGNIQYF.

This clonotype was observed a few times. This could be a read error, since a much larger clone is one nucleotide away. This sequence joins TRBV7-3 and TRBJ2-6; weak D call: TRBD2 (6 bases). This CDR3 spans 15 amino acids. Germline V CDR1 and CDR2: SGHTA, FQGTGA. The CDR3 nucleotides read TGTGCCAGCAGCCCGGGGGTTTTTGGGTCCAACGTCCTGACTTTC. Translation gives CASSPGVFGSNVLTF.

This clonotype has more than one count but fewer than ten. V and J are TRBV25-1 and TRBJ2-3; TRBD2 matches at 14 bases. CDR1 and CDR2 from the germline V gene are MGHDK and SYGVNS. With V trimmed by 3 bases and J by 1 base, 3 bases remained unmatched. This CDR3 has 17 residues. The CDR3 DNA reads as TGTGCCAGCAGTGAGGGACTAGCGGGAGAAGGCACAGATACGCAGTATTTT. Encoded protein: CASSEGLAGEGTDTQYF.

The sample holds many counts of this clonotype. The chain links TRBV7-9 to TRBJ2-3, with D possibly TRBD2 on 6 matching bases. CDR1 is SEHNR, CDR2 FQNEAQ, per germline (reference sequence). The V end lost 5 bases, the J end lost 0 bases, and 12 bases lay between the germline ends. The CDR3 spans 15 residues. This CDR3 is CASSRGLSSTDTQYF. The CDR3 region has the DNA TGTGCCAGCAGCAGGGGACTGTCTAGCACAGATACGCAGTATTTT.

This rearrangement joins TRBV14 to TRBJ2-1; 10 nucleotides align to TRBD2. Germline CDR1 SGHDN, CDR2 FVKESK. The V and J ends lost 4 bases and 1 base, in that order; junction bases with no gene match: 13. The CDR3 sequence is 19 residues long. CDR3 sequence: CASSLLAGSHRGSYNEQFF. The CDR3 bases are TGTGCCAGCAGCCTACTAGCGGGATCGCACCGTGGATCCTACAATGAGCAGTTCTTC.

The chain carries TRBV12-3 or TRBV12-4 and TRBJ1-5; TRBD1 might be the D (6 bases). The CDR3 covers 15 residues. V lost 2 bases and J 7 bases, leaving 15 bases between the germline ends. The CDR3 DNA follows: TGTGCCAGCAGTTTATGGGCAGGGGTGCGGCAGCCCCAGCATTTT. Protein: CASSLWAGVRQPQHF.

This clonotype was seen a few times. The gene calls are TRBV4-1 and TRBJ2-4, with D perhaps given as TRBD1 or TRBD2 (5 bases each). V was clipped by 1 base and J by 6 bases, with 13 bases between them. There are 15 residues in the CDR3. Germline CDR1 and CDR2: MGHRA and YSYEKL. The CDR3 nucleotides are TGCGCCAGCAGCCAAGGACCTTATGGGGGAAACATTCAGTACTTC. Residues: CASSQGPYGGNIQYF.

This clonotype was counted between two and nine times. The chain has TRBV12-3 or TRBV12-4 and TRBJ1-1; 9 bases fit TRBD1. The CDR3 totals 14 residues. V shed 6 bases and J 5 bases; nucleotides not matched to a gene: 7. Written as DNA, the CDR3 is TGTGCCAGCAGCAAACAGGGGGCAGTAACTGAAGCTTTCTTT. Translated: CASSKQGAVTEAFF.

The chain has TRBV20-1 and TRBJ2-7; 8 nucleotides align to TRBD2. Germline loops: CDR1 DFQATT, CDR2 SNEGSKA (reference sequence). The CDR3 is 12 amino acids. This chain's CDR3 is CSYKREINEQYF. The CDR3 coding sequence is TGCAGCTACAAGCGGGAGATTAACGAGCAGTACTTC.

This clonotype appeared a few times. Written as DNA, the CDR3 is TGTGCCATCGGGTCGGGAGTGTCCCACGAGCAGTACTTC. Its translation is CAIGSGVSHEQYF. This chain joins TRBV10-3 and TRBJ2-7, with a weak D call TRBD2 (6 bases). CDR1 and CDR2 from the germline V gene are ENHRY and SYGVKD. Deletions cut 8 bases from V and 5 bases from J, with 16 bases between. The CDR3 length is 13 residues.

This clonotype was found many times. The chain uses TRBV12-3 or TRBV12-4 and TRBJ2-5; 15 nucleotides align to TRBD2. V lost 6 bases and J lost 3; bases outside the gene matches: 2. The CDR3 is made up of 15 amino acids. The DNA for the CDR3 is TGTGCCAGCAGGGGACTAGCGGGAGGAAAAGAGACCCAGTACTTC. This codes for CASRGLAGGKETQYF.

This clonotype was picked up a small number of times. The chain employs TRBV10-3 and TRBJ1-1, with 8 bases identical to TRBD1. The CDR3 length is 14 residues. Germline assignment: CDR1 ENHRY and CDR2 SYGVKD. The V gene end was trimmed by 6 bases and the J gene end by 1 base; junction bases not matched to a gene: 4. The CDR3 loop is CAISPGGGNTEAFF. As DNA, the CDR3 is TGTGCCATCAGCCCAGGGGGCGGGAACACTGAAGCTTTCTTT.

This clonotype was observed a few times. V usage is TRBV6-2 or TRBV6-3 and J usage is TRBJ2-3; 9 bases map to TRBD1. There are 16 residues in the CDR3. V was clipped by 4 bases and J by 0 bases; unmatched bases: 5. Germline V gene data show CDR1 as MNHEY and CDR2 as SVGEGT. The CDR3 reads CASSSSGTGSTDTQYF. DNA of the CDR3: TGTGCCAGCAGTTCATCCGGGACAGGGAGCACAGATACGCAGTATTTT.

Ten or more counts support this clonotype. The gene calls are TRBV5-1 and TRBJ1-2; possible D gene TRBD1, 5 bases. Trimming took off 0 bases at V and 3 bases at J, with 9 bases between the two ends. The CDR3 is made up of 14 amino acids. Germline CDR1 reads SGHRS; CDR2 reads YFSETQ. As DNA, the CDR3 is TGCGCCAGCAGCTTGGCCAGGGTGGACTATGGCTACACCTTC. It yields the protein CASSLARVDYGYTF.

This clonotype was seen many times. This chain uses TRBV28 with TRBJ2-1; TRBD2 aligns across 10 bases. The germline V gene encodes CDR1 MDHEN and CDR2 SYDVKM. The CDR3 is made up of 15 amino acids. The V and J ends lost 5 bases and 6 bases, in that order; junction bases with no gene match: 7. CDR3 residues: CASSTGTSVSNEQFF. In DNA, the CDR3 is TGTGCCAGCAGTACCGGGACTAGCGTCTCCAATGAGCAGTTCTTC.

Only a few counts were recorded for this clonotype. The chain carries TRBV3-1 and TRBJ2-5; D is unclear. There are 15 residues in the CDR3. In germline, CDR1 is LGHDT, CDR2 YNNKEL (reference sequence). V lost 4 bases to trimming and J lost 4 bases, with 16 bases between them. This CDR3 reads CASSPSDRWGETQYF. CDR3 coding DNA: TGTGCCAGCAGCCCGTCGGACCGTTGGGGAGAGACCCAGTACTTC.

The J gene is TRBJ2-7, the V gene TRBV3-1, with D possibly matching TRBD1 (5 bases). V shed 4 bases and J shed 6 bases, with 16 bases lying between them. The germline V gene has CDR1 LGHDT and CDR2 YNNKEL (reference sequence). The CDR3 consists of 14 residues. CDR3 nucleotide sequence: TGTGCCAGCAGCCTGGGAAGGGGTGGTGGCGAGCAGTACTTC. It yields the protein CASSLGRGGGEQYF.

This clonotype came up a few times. The CDR3: CASRSGDRDTQYF. The CDR3 coding sequence is TGTGCCAGCAGGTCGGGGGATCGGGATACGCAGTATTTT. The rearrangement links TRBV6-1 to TRBJ2-3; possible D gene TRBD2, 6 bases. V dropped 6 bases and J dropped 6 bases, with 13 bases sitting between them. Germline values: CDR1 MNHNS, CDR2 SASEGT. This CDR3 region has 13 residues.